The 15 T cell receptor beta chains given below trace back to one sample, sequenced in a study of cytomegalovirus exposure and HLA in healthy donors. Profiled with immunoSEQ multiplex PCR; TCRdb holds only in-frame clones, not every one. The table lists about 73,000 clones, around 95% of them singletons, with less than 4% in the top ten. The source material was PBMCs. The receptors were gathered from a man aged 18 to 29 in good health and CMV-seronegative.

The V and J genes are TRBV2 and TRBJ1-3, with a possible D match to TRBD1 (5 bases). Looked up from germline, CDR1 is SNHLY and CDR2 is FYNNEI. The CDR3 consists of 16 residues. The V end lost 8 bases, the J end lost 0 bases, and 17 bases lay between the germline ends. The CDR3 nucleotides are TGTGCCAGCTGCCCTCTACAGGACTACTCTGGAAACACCATATATTTT. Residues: CASCPLQDYSGNTIYF.

The CDR3 DNA is TGTGCCAGCAGCTTGGCTAGCGGGGGTTACACCGGGGAGCTGTTTTTT. This translates into CASSLASGGYTGELFF. V and J are TRBV5-6 and TRBJ2-2, with TRBD2 identical over 10 bases. CDR1 SGHDT and CDR2 YYEEEE come from the germline V gene. This CDR3 has 16 amino acids. The trim removed 0 bases at V and 3 bases at J, leaving 2 bases unmatched.

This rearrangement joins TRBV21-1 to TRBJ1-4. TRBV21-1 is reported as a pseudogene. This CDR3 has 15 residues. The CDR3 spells CASSFLAEANEKLFF. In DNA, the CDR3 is TGTGCCAGCAGCTTTCTCGCAGAGGCTAATGAAAAACTGTTTTTT.

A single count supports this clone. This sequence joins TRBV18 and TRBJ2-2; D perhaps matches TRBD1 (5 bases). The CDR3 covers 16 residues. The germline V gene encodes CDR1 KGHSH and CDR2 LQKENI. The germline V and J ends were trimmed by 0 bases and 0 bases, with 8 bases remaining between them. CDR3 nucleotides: TGTGCCAGCTCACCACCGACAGACCCGAACACCGGGGAGCTGTTTTTT. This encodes CASSPPTDPNTGELFF.

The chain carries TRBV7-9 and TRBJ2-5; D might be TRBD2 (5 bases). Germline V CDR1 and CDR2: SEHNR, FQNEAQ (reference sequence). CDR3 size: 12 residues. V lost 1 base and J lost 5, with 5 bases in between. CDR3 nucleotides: TGTGCCAGCAGCTTAGGGGAGGAGACCCAGTACTTC. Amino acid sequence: CASSLGEETQYF.

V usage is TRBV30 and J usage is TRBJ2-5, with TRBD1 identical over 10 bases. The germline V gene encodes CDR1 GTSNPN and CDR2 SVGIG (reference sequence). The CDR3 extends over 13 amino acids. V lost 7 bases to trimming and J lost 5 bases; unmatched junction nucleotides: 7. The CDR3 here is CASDRGQGETQYF. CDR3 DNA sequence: TGTGCCTCGGACCGGGGACAGGGGGAGACCCAGTACTTC.

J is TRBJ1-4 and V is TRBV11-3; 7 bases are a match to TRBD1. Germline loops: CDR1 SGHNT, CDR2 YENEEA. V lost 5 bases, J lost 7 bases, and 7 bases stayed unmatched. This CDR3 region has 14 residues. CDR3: CASSQGGSAEKLFF. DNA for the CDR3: TGTGCCAGCAGCCAAGGGGGCTCAGCTGAAAAACTGTTTTTT.

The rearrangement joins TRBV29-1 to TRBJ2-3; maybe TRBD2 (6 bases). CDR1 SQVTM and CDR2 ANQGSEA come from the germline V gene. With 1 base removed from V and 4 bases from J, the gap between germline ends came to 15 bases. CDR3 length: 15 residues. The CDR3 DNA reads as TGCAGCGTTGAAGGAGTGGTGATAGCGGCAGATACGCAGTATTTT. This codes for CSVEGVVIAADTQYF.

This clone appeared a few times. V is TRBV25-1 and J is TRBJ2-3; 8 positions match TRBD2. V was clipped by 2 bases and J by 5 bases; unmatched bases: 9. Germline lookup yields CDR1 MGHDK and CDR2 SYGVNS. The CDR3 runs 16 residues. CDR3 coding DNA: TGTGCCAGCAGTGAAACGACGGGGGGGCAGGAAGATACGCAGTATTTT. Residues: CASSETTGGQEDTQYF.

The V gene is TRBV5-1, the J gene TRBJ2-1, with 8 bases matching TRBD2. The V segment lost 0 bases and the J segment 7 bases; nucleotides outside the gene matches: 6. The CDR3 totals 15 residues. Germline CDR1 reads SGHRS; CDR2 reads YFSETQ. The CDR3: CASSLERGGDNEQFF. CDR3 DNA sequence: TGCGCCAGCAGCTTGGAACGGGGGGGCGATAATGAGCAGTTCTTC.

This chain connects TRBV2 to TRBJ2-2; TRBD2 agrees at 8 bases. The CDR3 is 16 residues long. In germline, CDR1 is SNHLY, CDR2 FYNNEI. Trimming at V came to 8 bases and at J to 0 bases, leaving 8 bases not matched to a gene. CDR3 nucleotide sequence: TGTGCCAGCTTTTACTCTAGCGGGTCGAACACCGGGGAGCTGTTTTTT. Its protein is CASFYSSGSNTGELFF.

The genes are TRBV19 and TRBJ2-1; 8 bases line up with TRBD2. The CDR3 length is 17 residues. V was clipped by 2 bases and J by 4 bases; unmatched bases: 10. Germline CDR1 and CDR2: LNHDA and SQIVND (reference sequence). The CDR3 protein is CASSILIGLATYNEQFF. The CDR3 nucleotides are TGTGCCAGTAGTATATTAATCGGACTAGCCACATACAATGAGCAGTTCTTC.

CDR3 loop: CATQTGVGYTF. As DNA, the CDR3 is TGTGCCACCCAAACAGGGGTTGGCTACACCTTC. The genes are TRBV27 and TRBJ1-2; 7 nucleotides match TRBD1. Germline V lookup: CDR1 MNHEY, CDR2 SMNVEV (reference sequence). This CDR3 comprises 11 residues. The V gene end was trimmed by 10 bases and the J gene end by 7 bases; junction bases not matched to a gene: 6.

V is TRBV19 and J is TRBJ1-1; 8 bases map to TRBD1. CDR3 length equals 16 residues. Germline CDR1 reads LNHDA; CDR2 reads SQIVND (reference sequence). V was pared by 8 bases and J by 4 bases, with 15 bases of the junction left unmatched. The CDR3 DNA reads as TGTGCCAGTCGGGCCGGGACAGGTCCCTCGGGCACTGAAGCTTTCTTT. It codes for CASRAGTGPSGTEAFF.

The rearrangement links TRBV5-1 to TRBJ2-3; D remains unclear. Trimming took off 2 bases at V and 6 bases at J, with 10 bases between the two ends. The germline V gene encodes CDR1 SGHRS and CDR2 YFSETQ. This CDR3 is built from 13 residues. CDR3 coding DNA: TGCGCCAGCAGCTTCCCTAGTTCGGATACGCAGTATTTT. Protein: CASSFPSSDTQYF.